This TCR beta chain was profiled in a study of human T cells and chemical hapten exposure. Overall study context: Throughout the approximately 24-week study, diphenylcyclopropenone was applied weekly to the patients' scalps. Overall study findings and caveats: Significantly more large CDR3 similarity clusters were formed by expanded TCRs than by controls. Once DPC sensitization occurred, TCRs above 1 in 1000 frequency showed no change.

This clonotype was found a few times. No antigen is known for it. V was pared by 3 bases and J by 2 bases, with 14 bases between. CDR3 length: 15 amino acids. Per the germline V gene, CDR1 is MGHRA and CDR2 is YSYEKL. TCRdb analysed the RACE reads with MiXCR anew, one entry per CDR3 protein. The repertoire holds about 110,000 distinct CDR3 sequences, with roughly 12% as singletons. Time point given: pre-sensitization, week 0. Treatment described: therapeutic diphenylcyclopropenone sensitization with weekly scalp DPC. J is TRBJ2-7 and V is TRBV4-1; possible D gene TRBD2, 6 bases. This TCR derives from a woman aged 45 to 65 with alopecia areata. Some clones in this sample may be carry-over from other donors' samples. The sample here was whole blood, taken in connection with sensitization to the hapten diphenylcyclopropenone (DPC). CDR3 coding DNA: TGCGCCAGCAGCCAGGGGGGACCGGGGCCCTACGAGCAGTACTTC. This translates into CASSQGGPGPYEQYF.